This is a list of T cell receptor beta chains from one sample in a study of cytomegalovirus exposure and HLA in healthy donors. The assay was immunoSEQ multiplex PCR, and TCRdb's table has in-frame clones only and misses some. This repertoire shows under 200,000 clones, roughly 80% found once; its top ten account for 1% to 1.5%. The sample taken for sequencing was PBMCs. The source is a man between 45 and 60 years old in good health and CMV-seropositive. Both conserved end residues are part of each CDR3. The D gene is left open where the match is weak. Size is omitted from some rows. Given values are once, few, many or a class for expanded clones.

cdr3_nt cdr3_aa cdr3_length clone_size d_call j_call v_call
TGTGCCAGCGCCAGGGGAAGAGGCTACACCTTC CASARGRGYTF 11 NA NA TRBJ1-2 TRBV6-5
TGTGCCAGCAGCTTATCGGCTAGCGGGGGCCAAGAGACCCAGTACTTC CASSLSASGGQETQYF 16 NA TRBD2 TRBJ2-5 TRBV7-2
TGCAGCGTTGAAAACAGCCTGAACACTGAAGCTTTCTTT CSVENSLNTEAFF 13 NA NA TRBJ1-1 TRBV29-1
TGCGCCAGCAGCTTGGGGCGGCAGGGAAGTGGAAGTACCTACGAGCAGTACTTC CASSLGRQGSGSTYEQYF 18 NA NA TRBJ2-7 TRBV5-1
TGCGCCAGCAGCTTGGCGTACTCCTCCTACTACGAGCAGTACTTC CASSLAYSSYYEQYF 15 NA NA TRBJ2-7 TRBV5-1
TGTGCCAGCAAAGCGCGGGGGGTTAGCACAGATACGCAGTATTTT CASKARGVSTDTQYF 15 few TRBD2 TRBJ2-3 TRBV6-5
TGTGCCAGCAGCTTACGGGGGAGAGATTACGAGCAGTACTTC CASSLRGRDYEQYF 14 NA NA TRBJ2-7 TRBV13
TGTGCCAGCAGTTATACCGGGACAGGGGTGTACAATGAGCAGTTCTTC CASSYTGTGVYNEQFF 16 NA TRBD1 TRBJ2-1 TRBV28
TGTGCCACCGCGGGAGAATATAACACCGGGGAGCTGTTTTTT CATAGEYNTGELFF 14 NA TRBD2 TRBJ2-2 TRBV2
TGTGCCAGCAGGGGGGACAGTAATGAGCAGTTCTTC CASRGDSNEQFF 12 NA TRBD1 TRBJ2-1 TRBV2
TGTGCCAGCAGGAAGGGGAGGTCGGCCAAAAACATTCAGTACTTC CASRKGRSAKNIQYF 15 NA NA TRBJ2-4 TRBV6-5
TGTGCCAGCAGCTTAGGTCCGACTAATGAAAAACTGTTTTTT CASSLGPTNEKLFF 14 NA NA TRBJ1-4 TRBV7-2
TGTGCCAGCAGCTTGGGGCGGGGTCTCTTTTACAATGAGCAGTTCTTC CASSLGRGLFYNEQFF 16 NA NA TRBJ2-1 TRBV5-6
TGTGCCAGCAGCGTAGGATCGGGGGGTAATGAGCAGTTCTTC CASSVGSGGNEQFF 14 NA TRBD2 TRBJ2-1 TRBV9
TGTGCCAGCAGTTTTTTTGCGGGGGCGAAATATGGCTACACCTTC CASSFFAGAKYGYTF 15 NA NA TRBJ1-2 TRBV27
TGTGCCAGCAGGCGGGACAATGAGCAGTTCTTC CASRRDNEQFF 11 once NA TRBJ2-1 TRBV2
TGTGCCAGCAGTCACGGACAGGTGAAAGCGAACACCGGGGAGCTGTTTTTT CASSHGQVKANTGELFF 17 NA TRBD1 TRBJ2-2 TRBV7-8
TGCGCCAGCGCGCCCCGGGACAGGGGACCTACCTACGAGCAGTACTTC CASAPRDRGPTYEQYF 16 once TRBD1 TRBJ2-7 TRBV5-1
TGTGCCAGCATCCCGGACAGGGGACTTAACTATGGCTACACCTTC CASIPDRGLNYGYTF 15 NA TRBD1 TRBJ1-2 TRBV6-5
TGTGCCAGCTCACCAGGGGTAGGGAGGGGCATTCAGTACTTC CASSPGVGRGIQYF 14 NA TRBD2 TRBJ2-4 TRBV18
TGTGCCAGCAGCCTCCTGGACTCCCGCTCTGGAAACACCATATATTTT CASSLLDSRSGNTIYF 16 NA NA TRBJ1-3 TRBV5-6
TGTGCCAGCAGTACAACAACTAGCGGGGGTTCCTACGAGCAGTACTTC CASSTTTSGGSYEQYF 16 NA TRBD2 TRBJ2-7 TRBV28
TGCGCCAGCAGCTTGGCGGGGGGCGAGCAGTACTTC CASSLAGGEQYF 12 NA TRBD2 TRBJ2-7 TRBV5-1
TGTGCCAGCACCTCCGGGACAGTTGCGATGAACACTGAAGCTTTCTTT CASTSGTVAMNTEAFF 16 NA TRBD1 TRBJ1-1 TRBV28
TGTGCCAGCAGCCCCGGGCAGGGTAGGGAAAAACTGTTTTTT CASSPGQGREKLFF 14 NA NA TRBJ1-4 TRBV7-2
TGTGCCAGTAGTTTTCCAGGGGACAGGGCCCTCTATGGCTACACCTTC CASSFPGDRALYGYTF 16 few TRBD1 TRBJ1-2 TRBV19
TGTGCCAGCAGCCCGTTCGCGGGCGCTAGCACAGATACGCAGTATTTT CASSPFAGASTDTQYF 16 NA NA TRBJ2-3 TRBV11-2
TGTGCCAGCAGTGAAAGAGAGAAAAGTAACTATGGCTACACCTTC CASSEREKSNYGYTF 15 NA NA TRBJ1-2 TRBV6-1
TGTGCCAGCAGCTACAGGGGCAATCAGCCCCAGCATTTT CASSYRGNQPQHF 13 NA NA TRBJ1-5 TRBV9
TGTGCCTGGAGTGTAACACAGGGTCACTACGAGCAGTACTTC CAWSVTQGHYEQYF 14 NA NA TRBJ2-7 TRBV30
TGTGCCAGCTCACCATCCGGGACAGGGTACGGAAACACCATATATTTT CASSPSGTGYGNTIYF 16 NA TRBD1 TRBJ1-3 TRBV18
TGTGCCAGCAGGCCCCGGACAGGGCTGGTTTTGCTTCAGTACTTC CASRPRTGLVLLQYF 15 few TRBD1 TRBJ2-4 TRBV6-5
TGTGCCAGCAGCCGAGACAGGGGGAAGAATGAAAAACTGTTTTTT CASSRDRGKNEKLFF 15 NA TRBD1 TRBJ1-4 TRBV14
TGTGCCAGCAGCGTAGAGGGGAAACGGGCCGGGGAGCTGTTTTTT CASSVEGKRAGELFF 15 NA NA TRBJ2-2 TRBV9
TGCGCCAGCAGCTTGGGTCAGGTTGCCTACGAGCAGTACTTC CASSLGQVAYEQYF 14 few NA TRBJ2-7 TRBV5-1
TGTGCCAGCAGCTTATCGGGACTAGCGGGCGGCTGGAACGAGCAGTACTTC CASSLSGLAGGWNEQYF 17 NA TRBD2 TRBJ2-7 TRBV7-8
TGCGCCAGCAGTGAGTCAGGGGGGACTAGCGGCTACGAGCAGTACTTC CASSESGGTSGYEQYF 16 NA TRBD2 TRBJ2-7 TRBV10-1
TGTGCCAGCAGCCTCCGGGGCCGACAGGGAAACTATGGCTACACCTTC CASSLRGRQGNYGYTF 16 once TRBD1 TRBJ1-2 TRBV6-6
TGTGCAAGTCGCTCGATTGAGGACAGGAAGGGCAATCAGCCCCAGCATTTT CASRSIEDRKGNQPQHF 17 NA NA TRBJ1-5 TRBV12-2
TGTGCCAGCTCACCTCTAGCGGGGGGTAACAATGAGCAGTTCTTC CASSPLAGGNNEQFF 15 NA TRBD2 TRBJ2-1 TRBV18
TGTGCCAGCATGGTAGGACAGGGGGACGAGCAGTACTTC CASMVGQGDEQYF 13 NA TRBD1 TRBJ2-7 TRBV6-6
TGTGCCAGCAGTCCCCCCATCCAAGAGACCCAGTACTTC CASSPPIQETQYF 13 NA NA TRBJ2-5 TRBV27
TGTGCCAGCACCGGAGGGAAGTTCTATGGCTACACCTTC CASTGGKFYGYTF 13 NA NA TRBJ1-2 TRBV6-5
TGTGCCAGCAGCTTGACAGGGAGGCCCACTGAAGCTTTCTTT CASSLTGRPTEAFF 14 NA TRBD1 TRBJ1-1 TRBV7-8
TGTGCCAGCAGCTTGAGGGGGGGGCGCACAGATACGCAGTATTTT CASSLRGGRTDTQYF 15 NA NA TRBJ2-3 TRBV7-9
TGTGCCAGCAGCGAACAGGGTCAGCCCCAGCATTTT CASSEQGQPQHF 12 NA NA TRBJ1-5 TRBV2
TGTGCCAGCAGTCGAATAGCGGGAAGAGAGTACAATGAGCAGTTCTTC CASSRIAGREYNEQFF 16 NA TRBD2 TRBJ2-1 TRBV7-2
TGTGCCAGCAGCTACAACCAAGAGAACACTGAAGCTTTCTTT CASSYNQENTEAFF 14 NA NA TRBJ1-1 TRBV7-9
TGTGCCAGCAGCCCCGCGGGGAGTACCTCGGTCGGCTACACCTTC CASSPAGSTSVGYTF 15 NA NA TRBJ1-2 TRBV5-8
TGTGCCACCCAAGGGGGGGCTAGCGGGAACAATGAGCAGTTCTTC CATQGGASGNNEQFF 15 NA TRBD2 TRBJ2-1 TRBV6-1
TGTGCCAGCAGCCTCGGGACAGGGTCCTACGAGCAGTACTTC CASSLGTGSYEQYF 14 NA TRBD1 TRBJ2-7 TRBV11-1
TGTGCCAGCAGCCCAAGCTTCCGGACAGGGGGCCGGGCCGGCGGGGAGCTGTTTTTT CASSPSFRTGGRAGGELFF 19 NA TRBD1 TRBJ2-2 TRBV7-6
TGTGCCAGCAGAGGGGACAGGCTAGCCAAAAACATTCAGTACTTC CASRGDRLAKNIQYF 15 NA TRBD1 TRBJ2-4 TRBV6-5
TGTGCCAGCAGCTTAGTAACTCGGCGGGTAACCTACAATGAGCAGTTCTTC CASSLVTRRVTYNEQFF 17 NA NA TRBJ2-1 TRBV11-2
TGTGCCAGCTCACCGGGACAGGGGTTGGAGACCCAGTACTTC CASSPGQGLETQYF 14 NA TRBD1 TRBJ2-5 TRBV18